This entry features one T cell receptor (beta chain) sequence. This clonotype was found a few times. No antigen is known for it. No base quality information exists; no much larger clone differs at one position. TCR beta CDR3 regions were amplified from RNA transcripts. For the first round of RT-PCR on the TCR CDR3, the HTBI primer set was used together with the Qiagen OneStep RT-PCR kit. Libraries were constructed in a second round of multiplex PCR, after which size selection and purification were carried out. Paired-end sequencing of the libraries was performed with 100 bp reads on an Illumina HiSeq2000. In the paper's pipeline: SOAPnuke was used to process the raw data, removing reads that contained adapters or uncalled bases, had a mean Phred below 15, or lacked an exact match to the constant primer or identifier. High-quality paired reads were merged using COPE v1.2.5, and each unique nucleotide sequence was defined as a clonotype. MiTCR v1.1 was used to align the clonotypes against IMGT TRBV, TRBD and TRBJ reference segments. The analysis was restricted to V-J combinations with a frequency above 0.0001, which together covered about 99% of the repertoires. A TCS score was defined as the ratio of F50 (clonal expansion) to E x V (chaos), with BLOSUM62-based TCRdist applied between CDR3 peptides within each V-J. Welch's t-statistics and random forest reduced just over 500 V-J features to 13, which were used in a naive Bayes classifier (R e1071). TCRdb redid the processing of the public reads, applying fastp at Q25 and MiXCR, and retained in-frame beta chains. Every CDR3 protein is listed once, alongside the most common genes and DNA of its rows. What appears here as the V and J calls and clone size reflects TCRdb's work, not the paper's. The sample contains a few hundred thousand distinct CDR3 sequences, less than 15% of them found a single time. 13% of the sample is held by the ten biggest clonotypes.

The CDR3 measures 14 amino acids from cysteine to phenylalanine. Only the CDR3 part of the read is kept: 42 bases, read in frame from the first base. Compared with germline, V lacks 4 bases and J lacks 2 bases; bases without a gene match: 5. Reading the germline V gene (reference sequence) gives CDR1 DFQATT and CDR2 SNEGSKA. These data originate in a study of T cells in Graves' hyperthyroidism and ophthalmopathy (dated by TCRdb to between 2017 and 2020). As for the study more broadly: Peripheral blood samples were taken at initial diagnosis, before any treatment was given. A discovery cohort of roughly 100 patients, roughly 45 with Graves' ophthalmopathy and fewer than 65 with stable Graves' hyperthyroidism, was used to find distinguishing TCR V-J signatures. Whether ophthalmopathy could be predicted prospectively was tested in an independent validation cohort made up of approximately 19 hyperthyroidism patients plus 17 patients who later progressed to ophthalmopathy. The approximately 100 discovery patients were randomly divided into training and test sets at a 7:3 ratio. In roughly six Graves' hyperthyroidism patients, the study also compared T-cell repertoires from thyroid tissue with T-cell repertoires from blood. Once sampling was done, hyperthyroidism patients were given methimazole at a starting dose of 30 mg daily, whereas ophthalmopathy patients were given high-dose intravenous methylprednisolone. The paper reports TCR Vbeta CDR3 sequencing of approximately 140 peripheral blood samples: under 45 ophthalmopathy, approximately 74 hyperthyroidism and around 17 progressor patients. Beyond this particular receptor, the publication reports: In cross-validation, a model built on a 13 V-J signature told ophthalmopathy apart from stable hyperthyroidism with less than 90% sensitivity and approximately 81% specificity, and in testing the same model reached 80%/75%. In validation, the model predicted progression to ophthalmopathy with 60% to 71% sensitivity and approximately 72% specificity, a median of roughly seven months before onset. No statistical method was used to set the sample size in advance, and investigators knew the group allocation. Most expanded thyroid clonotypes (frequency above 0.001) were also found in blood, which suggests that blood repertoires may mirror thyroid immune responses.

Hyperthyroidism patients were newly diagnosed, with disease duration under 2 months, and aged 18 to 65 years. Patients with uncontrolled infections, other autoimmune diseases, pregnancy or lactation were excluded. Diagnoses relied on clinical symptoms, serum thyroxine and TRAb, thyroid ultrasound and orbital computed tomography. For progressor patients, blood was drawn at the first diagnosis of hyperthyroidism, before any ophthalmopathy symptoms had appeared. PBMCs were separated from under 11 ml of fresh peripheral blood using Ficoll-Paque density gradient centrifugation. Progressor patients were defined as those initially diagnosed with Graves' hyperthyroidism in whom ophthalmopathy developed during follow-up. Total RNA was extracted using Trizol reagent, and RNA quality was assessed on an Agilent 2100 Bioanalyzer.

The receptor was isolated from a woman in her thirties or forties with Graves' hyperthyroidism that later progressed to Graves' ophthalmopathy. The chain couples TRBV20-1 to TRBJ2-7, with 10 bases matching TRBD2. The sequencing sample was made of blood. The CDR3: CSATSGRDTYEQYF. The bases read TGCAGTGCTACAAGCGGGAGGGATACCTACGAGCAGTACTTC.